One sample yielded the 9 T cell receptor beta chains listed below, sequenced in a study of spatial heterogeneity in lung cancer. Time point here: sample taken at primary tumor resection. Without sorting, whole RNA was sequenced from tumor, nontumor lung or frozen PBMC. One entry per CDR3 protein, called by TCRdb with MiXCR from the 5' RACE reads. The sample shows roughly 25,000 distinct CDR3 sequences, 6.9% of them seen only once. The sequenced sample was PBMCs, obtained at surgery. These receptors all stem from a male donor with early-stage non-small cell lung cancer.

This clonotype was observed a handful of times. The gene calls are TRBV12-3 or TRBV12-4 and TRBJ1-1; a possible D gene is TRBD1 (6 bases). The CDR3 has 15 amino acids. Trimming left V 8 bases short and J 1 base short, with 17 bases between. The CDR3 bases are TGTGCCAGCGGACCCAGGGGATGGGCGAACACTGAAGCTTTCTTT. As protein: CASGPRGWANTEAFF.

The chain joins TRBV7-2 to TRBJ2-1; TRBD2 matches 12 bases. CDR1 and CDR2 (germline): SGHTA, FQGNSA. The length of the CDR3 is 15 residues. The junction had 10 bases not matched to a gene; V was cut back by 7 bases and J by 9 bases. CDR3 in DNA: TGTGCCAGCACCCTTCTAGCGGGGGGGCTGGGTGAGCAGTTCTTC. Translated, it gives CASTLLAGGLGEQFF.

This clonotype appeared many times. The chain carries TRBV12-3 or TRBV12-4 and TRBJ1-4, with unresolved D. The CDR3 is 14 residues long. Trimming shortened V by 0 bases and J by 3 bases, and 5 bases separated the two germline ends. The CDR3 spells CASSLAGANEKLFF. Written as DNA, the CDR3 is TGTGCCAGCAGTTTAGCGGGAGCTAATGAAAAACTGTTTTTT.

This clonotype was detected a few times. The chain couples TRBV30 to TRBJ2-7, with TRBD1 identical over 9 bases. The CDR3 is 12 residues long. Germline CDR1 reads GTSNPN; CDR2 reads SVGIG (reference sequence). With 4 bases clipped from V and 5 bases from J, the junction kept 3 bases outside the gene matches. The CDR3 sequence is CAWKTGGNEQYV. The CDR3 bases are TGTGCCTGGAAGACAGGGGGAAACGAGCAGTACGTC.

This clonotype has a count of ten or more. This chain joins TRBV5-1 and TRBJ2-5; D might be TRBD1 (6 bases). Germline V CDR1 and CDR2: SGHRS, YFSETQ. Trimming shortened V by 3 bases and J by 0 bases, and 9 bases separated the two germline ends. The CDR3 runs to 14 residues. For the CDR3, the DNA is TGCGCCAGCAGCTATCAGGGGTACCAAGAGACCCAGTACTTC. The encoded protein is CASSYQGYQETQYF.

The sample holds many counts of this clonotype. The V call is TRBV10-1, the J call TRBJ1-6, with 9 nucleotides matching TRBD1. The junction had 5 bases not matched to a gene; V was cut back by 6 bases and J by 8 bases. This CDR3 has 14 amino acids. Germline V gives CDR1 WNHNN, CDR2 SYGVQD (reference sequence). CDR3 DNA: TGCGCCAGCAGCGAGGACAGGGGTTATTCACCCCTCCACTTT. It specifies CASSEDRGYSPLHF.

The chain has TRBV11-3 and TRBJ2-1, with 9 positions matching TRBD2. V trimming: 5 bases; J trimming: 7 bases; junction bases outside the gene matches: 12. The length of the CDR3 is 16 residues. In germline, CDR1 is SGHNT, CDR2 YENEEA. The CDR3 is CASSPEGGRAWNEQFF. In DNA form, the CDR3 reads TGTGCCAGCAGCCCGGAGGGCGGGAGGGCCTGGAATGAGCAGTTCTTC.

This clonotype was counted ten times or more. The chain carries TRBV5-1 and TRBJ2-7; D possibly matches TRBD1 or TRBD2 (5 bases each). The CDR3 totals 13 residues. Germline lookup yields CDR1 SGHRS and CDR2 YFSETQ. The germline V and J ends were trimmed by 3 bases and 4 bases, with 11 bases remaining between them. The CDR3 nucleotides read TGCGCCAGCAGCTGGGGGACGGAGTACGAGCAGTACTTC. This gives the protein CASSWGTEYEQYF.

The V gene is TRBV3-1, the J gene TRBJ2-5; 8 positions match TRBD1. Germline V CDR1 and CDR2: LGHDT, YNNKEL (reference sequence). V was clipped by 3 bases and J by 7 bases; unmatched bases: 13. The CDR3 spans 16 residues. CDR3 loop: CASSQGGQGGWGTQYF. The CDR3 coding sequence is TGTGCCAGCAGCCAGGGAGGACAGGGTGGATGGGGGACCCAGTACTTC.